The 23 T cell receptor beta chains reported below all come from one sample, sequenced in a study of T-cell memory formation after mild COVID-19. TCRdb re-analysed the 5' RACE reads in MiXCR, keeping a single row per CDR3 protein. The sample lists under 700,000 distinct CDR3 sequences, around 20% occurring once. Sequences were obtained from PBMCs or a T cell subset sorted from them (not recorded which). The receptors stem from an adult woman who had mild COVID-19 (a few samples of this study predate the infection). Cell type and time point are not known.

The chain links TRBV25-1 to TRBJ2-3; 11 nucleotides match TRBD2. This CDR3 is built from 12 residues. Germline V gives CDR1 MGHDK, CDR2 SYGVNS. The CDR3: CASGGVLDTQYF. The CDR3 DNA reads as TGTGCTAGCGGGGGGGTTTTGGATACGCAGTATTTT.

V is TRBV6-5 and J is TRBJ2-7, with D maybe TRBD2 (6 bases). V shed 2 bases and J shed 0 bases, with 8 bases lying between them. The CDR3 covers 14 residues. Looked up from germline, CDR1 is MNHEY and CDR2 is SVGAGI. CDR3 in amino acids: CASSYGGASYEQYF. CDR3 DNA: TGTGCCAGCAGTTACGGCGGGGCCTCCTACGAGCAGTACTTC.

The gene calls are TRBV6-5 and TRBJ1-4; the match to TRBD1 covers 9 bases. V shed 10 bases, J shed 7 bases, and the junction held 10 bases outside the gene matches. Looked up from germline, CDR1 is MNHEY and CDR2 is SVGAGI. This CDR3 is 14 amino acids long. In nucleotides, the CDR3 is TGTGCCACCCGACCGGGACAGGGATCTGAAAAACTGTTTTTT. It is translated as CATRPGQGSEKLFF.

The chain couples TRBV24-1 to TRBJ2-3; unclear D gene. CDR1 is KGHDR and CDR2 is SFDVKD in the germline V gene. The CDR3 is 11 amino acids. The V and J ends lost 6 bases and 6 bases respectively, with 6 bases between them. The CDR3 region has the DNA TGTGCCACCAGTCTCGCCGATACGCAGTATTTT. This gives the protein CATSLADTQYF.

This clonotype was seen once. The chain is built from TRBV6-5 and TRBJ2-7; D gene ambiguous. Germline V gene data show CDR1 as MNHEY and CDR2 as SVGAGI. The CDR3 sequence is 13 residues long. Trimming left V 4 bases short and J 3 bases short, with 10 bases between. The CDR3 region is CASSSWQFYEQYF. Here the CDR3 DNA reads TGTGCCAGCAGTTCTTGGCAGTTCTACGAGCAGTACTTC.

This clonotype was counted only a few times. V gene TRBV20-1 combines with J gene TRBJ2-7; 7 bases are a match to TRBD2. This CDR3 comprises 13 residues. V lost 3 bases, J lost 2 bases, and 4 bases stayed unmatched. From germline, CDR1 is DFQATT and CDR2 SNEGSKA (reference sequence). CDR3 loop: CSARRREAYEQYF. The CDR3, as DNA: TGCAGTGCTAGGCGCCGGGAGGCCTACGAGCAGTACTTC.

This clonotype was seen more than once but under ten times. This chain joins TRBV27 and TRBJ2-1; D gene uncertain. The CDR3 is made up of 12 amino acids. The V gene lost 9 bases and the J gene lost 4 bases, with 10 bases spanning the gap. Looked up from germline, CDR1 is MNHEY and CDR2 is SMNVEV (reference sequence). CDR3 coding DNA: TGTGCCAGTTGGAAAAAATACAATGAGCAGTTCTTC. Residues: CASWKKYNEQFF.

This clonotype was detected a few times. This chain uses TRBV7-2 with TRBJ2-1, with no clear D. Per germline, CDR1 SGHTA and CDR2 FQGNSA. The length of the CDR3 is 17 residues. V lost 4 bases and J 3 bases, leaving 19 bases between the germline ends. This CDR3 reads CASSSRVGGRNYNEQFF. Written as DNA, the CDR3 is TGTGCCAGCAGCTCCCGGGTGGGCGGTAGAAACTACAATGAGCAGTTCTTC.

The rearrangement links TRBV7-2 to TRBJ2-3, with 9 bases aligning to TRBD2. The CDR3 is 15 amino acids. Unmatched junction bases numbered 10, after V lost 5 bases and J lost 7 bases. Germline CDR1 reads SGHTA; CDR2 reads FQGNSA. The chain's CDR3 is CASSDPGLAMNTQYF. The DNA of the CDR3 is TGTGCCAGCAGCGATCCGGGACTAGCAATGAATACGCAGTATTTT.

This clonotype has more than one count but fewer than ten. The chain combines TRBV30 with TRBJ2-5; D gene uncertain. The CDR3 totals 13 residues. V was pared by 3 bases and J by 0 bases, with 8 bases between. From germline, CDR1 is GTSNPN and CDR2 SVGIG (reference sequence). CDR3 loop: CAWRVRDQETQYF. In DNA form, the CDR3 reads TGTGCCTGGAGGGTGCGAGACCAAGAGACCCAGTACTTC.

This clonotype was observed at least ten times. The chain joins TRBV12-3 or TRBV12-4 to TRBJ1-2; D gene uncertain. The CDR3 extends over 13 amino acids. Trimming cost V 1 base and J 2 bases, with 5 bases left between them. CDR3 residues: CASSLVANYGYTF. The CDR3 bases are TGTGCCAGCAGTTTAGTGGCAAACTATGGCTACACCTTC.

This clonotype was seen a handful of times. The chain recombines TRBV12-3 or TRBV12-4 with TRBJ1-5, with a weak D call TRBD1 (5 bases). Between the trimmed V and J ends, which lost 8 bases and 8 bases, there was a span of 10 bases. This CDR3 has 11 residues. The CDR3: CASGGFKPQHF. CDR3 in DNA: TGTGCCAGCGGGGGGTTCAAGCCCCAGCATTTT.

The chain combines TRBV11-2 with TRBJ2-4; D call uncertain. Germline CDR1 is SGHAT and CDR2 is FQNNGV. Trimming stripped 5 bases from V and 6 bases from J, with 14 bases between. The CDR3 totals 14 residues. The CDR3 protein is CASSLRTLGNIQYF. CDR3 nucleotide sequence: TGTGCCAGCAGCCTCCGGACCCTCGGAAACATTCAGTACTTC. Variable domain in full (rest from reference TRBV11-2 and TRBJ2-4): EAGVAQSPRYKIIEKRQSVAFWCNPISGHATLYWYQQILGQGPKLLIQFQNNGVVDDSQLPKDRFSAERLKGVDSTLKIQPAKLEDSAVYLCASSLRTLGNIQYFGAGTRLSVL.

A few counts support this clonotype. V gene TRBV20-1 combines with J gene TRBJ2-5; 11 bases match TRBD2. The V segment lost 3 bases and the J segment 5 bases; nucleotides outside the gene matches: 11. This CDR3 has 16 residues. Germline V gene lookup returns CDR1 DFQATT and CDR2 SNEGSKA (reference sequence). This chain's CDR3 is CSARRVASGRRETQYF. CDR3 DNA: TGCAGTGCTAGGAGGGTGGCTAGCGGGAGGAGGGAGACCCAGTACTTC.

The table lists this clonotype with many counts. The rearrangement uses TRBV6-6 and TRBJ2-1, with 12 positions matching TRBD2. The CDR3 extends over 18 amino acids. Germline lookup yields CDR1 MNHNY and CDR2 SVGAGI (reference sequence). The J segment lost 7 bases and the V segment lost 2 bases, leaving 12 bases of the junction unmatched. The CDR3: CASSYELAGGTYRNEQFF. CDR3 DNA sequence: TGTGCCAGCAGTTACGAACTAGCGGGGGGAACTTATCGGAATGAGCAGTTCTTC.

This clonotype was found many times. The CDR3 DNA reads TGTGCCAGCACCTTGGGGGGCACCGGGGAGCTGTTTTTT. Translated: CASTLGGTGELFF. V is TRBV12-3 or TRBV12-4 and J is TRBJ2-2, with D possibly matching TRBD2 (6 bases). The CDR3 consists of 13 residues. Trimming shortened V by 7 bases and J by 4 bases, and 10 bases separated the two germline ends.

V is TRBV14 and J is TRBJ2-1; 11 bases match TRBD2. The CDR3 sequence is 15 residues long. V lost 5 bases, J lost 9 bases, and 9 bases stayed unmatched. CDR1 and CDR2 (germline): SGHDN, FVKESK. The CDR3 DNA is TGTGCCAGCAGCTCAATAGCGGGAGGGCCGGGTGAGCAGTTCTTC. Amino acids: CASSSIAGGPGEQFF. Drawing the rest from reference TRBV14 and TRBJ2-1, the complete variable domain is EAGVTQFPSHSVIEKGQTVTLRCDPISGHDNLYWYRRVMGKEIKFLLHFVKESKQDESGMPNNRFLAERTGGTYSTLKVQPAELEDSGVYFCASSSIAGGPGEQFFGPGTRLTVL.

This rearrangement joins TRBV10-3 to TRBJ2-5; 11 bases are shared with TRBD1. The CDR3 has 17 amino acids. Germline CDR1 ENHRY, CDR2 SYGVKD. V lost 0 bases to trimming and J lost 1 base; unmatched junction nucleotides: 4. The CDR3: CAISESDRGPAQETQYF. For the CDR3, the DNA is TGTGCCATCAGTGAGTCGGACAGGGGGCCCGCCCAAGAGACCCAGTACTTC.

This chain connects TRBV5-4 to TRBJ2-3; D call uncertain. V dropped 3 bases and J dropped 2 bases, with 10 bases sitting between them. From germline, CDR1 is SGHNT and CDR2 YYREEE (reference sequence). The CDR3 has 14 residues. The CDR3: CASSSLHNTDTQYF. The DNA of the CDR3 is TGTGCCAGCAGCTCCCTTCATAACACAGATACGCAGTATTTT.

The rearrangement uses TRBV29-1 and TRBJ2-1; 8 bases map to TRBD2. Germline loops: CDR1 SQVTM, CDR2 ANQGSEA. The CDR3 runs 15 residues. V lost 0 bases to trimming and J lost 8 bases; unmatched junction nucleotides: 9. The CDR3 loop reads CSVEESSGSVYEQFF. CDR3 DNA: TGCAGCGTTGAAGAGTCCAGCGGGAGTGTGTATGAGCAGTTCTTC.

The rearrangement joins TRBV6-5 to TRBJ1-6; tentatively, D is TRBD1 (5 bases). This CDR3 contains 13 residues. Germline CDR1 and CDR2: MNHEY and SVGAGI. V lost 11 bases, J lost 6 bases, and 14 bases lay in between. The CDR3 region is CAHGARSNSPLHF. CDR3 nucleotides: TGTGCCCACGGGGCACGGTCTAATTCACCCCTCCACTTT.

The table lists this clonotype with a few counts. This chain joins TRBV5-1 and TRBJ2-5; D gene uncertain. Germline V CDR1 and CDR2: SGHRS, YFSETQ. V dropped 0 bases and J dropped 2 bases, with 8 bases sitting between them. The CDR3 has 14 amino acids. CDR3 protein: CASSLDSSQETQYF. In nucleotides, the CDR3 is TGCGCCAGCAGCTTGGACAGCTCTCAAGAGACCCAGTACTTC. Combining the CDR3 with reference TRBV5-1 and TRBJ2-5 gives the whole variable domain KAGVTQTPRYLIKTRGQQVTLSCSPISGHRSVSWYQQTPGQGLQFLFEYFSETQRNKGNFPGRFSGRQFSNSRSEMNVSTLELGDSALYLCASSLDSSQETQYFGPGTRLLVL.

V gene TRBV7-9 combines with J gene TRBJ2-2; D is perhaps TRBD1 or TRBD2 (5 bases each). The germline V and J ends were trimmed by 2 bases and 6 bases, with 10 bases remaining between them. Germline V lookup: CDR1 SEHNR, CDR2 FQNEAQ (reference sequence). The CDR3 sequence is 14 residues long. The CDR3 DNA follows: TGTGCCAGCAGCTTACAGAGGGGTCCCGGGGAGCTGTTTTTT. Protein: CASSLQRGPGELFF. Looking up the rest from reference TRBV7-9 and TRBJ2-2 gives the full variable domain: DTGVSQNPRHKITKRGQNVTFRCDPISEHNRLYWYRQTLGQGPEFLTYFQNEAQLEKSRLLSDRFSAERPKGSFSTLEIQRTEQGDSAMYLCASSLQRGPGELFFGEGSRLTVL.